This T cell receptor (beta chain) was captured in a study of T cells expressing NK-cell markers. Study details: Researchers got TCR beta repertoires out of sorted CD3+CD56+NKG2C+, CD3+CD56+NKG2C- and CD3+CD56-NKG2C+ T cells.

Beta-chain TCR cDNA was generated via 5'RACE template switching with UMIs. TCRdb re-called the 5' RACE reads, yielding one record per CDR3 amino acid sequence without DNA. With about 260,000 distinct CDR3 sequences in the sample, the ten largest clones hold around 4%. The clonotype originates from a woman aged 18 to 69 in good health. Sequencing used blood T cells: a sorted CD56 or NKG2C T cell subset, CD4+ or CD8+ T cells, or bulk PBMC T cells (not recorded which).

The CDR3 loop is CASEDRNQETQYF. The chain uses TRBV12-3 or TRBV12-4 and TRBJ2-5. The length of the CDR3 is 13 residues.